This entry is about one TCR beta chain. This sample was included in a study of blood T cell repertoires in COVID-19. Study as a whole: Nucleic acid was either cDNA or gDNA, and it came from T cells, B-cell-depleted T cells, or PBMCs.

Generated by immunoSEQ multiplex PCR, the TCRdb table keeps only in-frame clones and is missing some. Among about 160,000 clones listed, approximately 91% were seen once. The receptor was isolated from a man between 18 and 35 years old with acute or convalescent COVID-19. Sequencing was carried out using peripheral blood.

The CDR3 loop reads CASSVGTSGGDEQYF. The CDR3 bases are TGTGCCAGCAGCGTAGGGACTAGCGGGGGGGACGAGCAGTACTTC. The chain joins TRBV9 to TRBJ2-7; TRBD2 aligns across 15 bases. The germline gives CDR1 SGDLS, CDR2 YYNGEE. V dropped 0 bases and J dropped 5; count of bases not matched to a gene: 0. CDR3 length: 15 amino acids.